This T cell receptor beta chain was profiled in a study of cytomegalovirus exposure and HLA in healthy donors. Overall study findings and caveats: Later on, an analysis tied 15,000 to 20,000 TCR beta sequences to HLA alleles at 0.05 false discovery rate.

About this clone: Its antigen is still unknown. This sample includes further DNA sequences coding for the same CDR3.

The study ran its PCR with 60 Vbeta and 13 Jbeta primers. The repertoire was sequenced with immunoSEQ multiplex PCR; TCRdb's copy has only in-frame clones and lacks some. The sample contains approximately 190,000 clones, 70% of which appear only once. Trimming cost V 5 bases and J 5 bases; bases outside gene matches: 5. In germline, CDR1 is SSHAT, CDR2 FNYEAQ (reference sequence). The CDR3 covers 13 residues. V usage is TRBV7-7 and J usage is TRBJ2-7; the match to TRBD1 covers 8 bases. The specimen sequenced was PBMCs. The clonotype comes from a middle-aged man in good health and CMV-seropositive. The CDR3 here is CASSPGQGDEQYF. CDR3 DNA sequence: TGTGCCAGCAGCCCCGGACAGGGCGACGAGCAGTACTTC.